This is a list of T cell receptor beta chains from one sample in a study of cytomegalovirus exposure and HLA in healthy donors. This table comes from immunoSEQ multiplex PCR, and its TCRdb copy is limited to in-frame clones, with some not included. The data show some 290,000 clones, nearly 90% seen once. Sequencing used PBMCs. The receptors originated from a man aged 25 to 45 in good health and CMV-seronegative. The CDR3 runs from the conserved cysteine through the conserved F or W. D genes are given only for firm matches. Some rows mark clone size as missing; the rest say once, few, many or name a class of expanded clone.

V	D	J	size	CDR3	DNA
TRBV4-1	TRBD1	TRBJ2-1	.	CASSHGQGREFF	TGCGCCAGCAGCCACGGACAGGGGAGGGAGTTCTTC
TRBV18	TRBD2	TRBJ2-7	.	CASSPWTSGVSYEQYF	TGTGCCAGCTCACCGTGGACTAGCGGGGTCTCCTACGAGCAGTACTTC
TRBV27	.	TRBJ1-5	.	CASSLLGAAQPQHF	TGTGCCAGCAGTTTATTGGGGGCGGCTCAGCCCCAGCATTTT
TRBV20-1	.	TRBJ2-7	.	CSARAGVEQYF	TGCAGTGCTAGAGCAGGGGTCGAGCAGTACTTC
TRBV5-6	.	TRBJ2-1	.	CASSLRLNLHDNEQFF	TGTGCCAGCAGCTTGAGACTCAACCTTCACGACAATGAGCAGTTCTTC
TRBV5-1	.	TRBJ2-1	.	CASSLAIRVDEQFF	TGCGCCAGCAGCTTGGCCATCAGGGTCGATGAGCAGTTCTTC
TRBV6-1	TRBD1	TRBJ1-6	.	CASSGNRQGNSPLHF	TGTGCCAGCAGTGGGAATAGACAGGGGAATTCACCCCTCCACTTT
TRBV27	.	TRBJ1-5	medium-sized	CASSLSSGVGQPQHF	TGTGCCAGCAGTTTATCGTCAGGGGTGGGGCAGCCCCAGCATTTT
TRBV4-1	.	TRBJ1-2	.	CASSQVYNTNYGYTF	TGCGCCAGCAGCCAAGTGTATAACACCAACTATGGCTACACCTTC
TRBV6-5	.	TRBJ2-2	.	CASSYDRGRELFF	TGTGCCAGCAGTTACGATAGGGGCCGGGAGCTGTTTTTT
TRBV19	TRBD1	TRBJ1-5	.	CASSIDQGVGNQPQHF	TGTGCCAGTAGTATAGATCAGGGGGTCGGTAATCAGCCCCAGCATTTT
TRBV11-2	.	TRBJ2-3	.	CASSLPYSTDTQYF	TGTGCCAGCAGCTTACCCTACAGCACAGATACGCAGTATTTT
TRBV7-2	.	TRBJ1-2	.	CASSLAETAYGYTF	TGTGCCAGCAGCTTAGCCGAGACAGCTTATGGCTACACCTTC
TRBV27	TRBD1	TRBJ2-7	.	CASSFLTGDPYEQYF	TGTGCCAGCAGTTTTTTGACAGGGGATCCCTACGAGCAGTACTTC
TRBV6-5	.	TRBJ2-1	.	CASSSEGEQFF	TGTGCCAGCAGTTCGGAGGGTGAGCAGTTCTTC
TRBV7-6	TRBD1	TRBJ1-1	.	CASSVGQGTNTEAFF	TGTGCCAGCAGCGTTGGACAGGGGACAAACACTGAAGCTTTCTTT
TRBV11-2	TRBD1	TRBJ1-6	.	CASSSVTGGTSPLHF	TGTGCCAGCAGCTCCGTGACAGGGGGAACCTCACCCCTCCACTTT
TRBV5-8	TRBD2	TRBJ2-1	.	CASNLGLAGDLGEQFF	TGTGCCAGCAACCTCGGACTAGCGGGGGACCTAGGGGAGCAGTTCTTC
TRBV30	.	TRBJ2-6	.	CAWSVSGRVPGANVLTF	TGTGCCTGGAGTGTATCGGGCAGGGTACCTGGGGCCAACGTCCTGACTTTC
TRBV5-4	.	TRBJ1-2	.	CASSLRVGSNYGYTF	TGTGCCAGCAGCCTCAGGGTGGGAAGCAACTATGGCTACACCTTC
TRBV11-2	.	TRBJ2-7	.	CASSFSSPGSLYEQYF	TGTGCCAGCAGCTTCAGCTCCCCAGGTTCCCTCTACGAGCAGTACTTC
TRBV4-1	.	TRBJ1-1	.	CASSQDRTAMNTEAFF	TGCGCCAGCAGCCAAGATAGGACAGCTATGAACACTGAAGCTTTCTTT
TRBV29-1	TRBD1	TRBJ1-1	.	CSVTPGQGGTEAFF	TGCAGCGTTACCCCAGGACAGGGTGGCACTGAAGCTTTCTTT
TRBV4-1	TRBD2	TRBJ2-2	.	CASSQEPGLALVTGELFF	TGCGCCAGCAGCCAGGAACCGGGACTAGCCTTAGTCACCGGGGAGCTGTTTTTT
TRBV6-6	.	TRBJ2-3	.	CASSYSRTTQSDTQYF	TGTGCCAGCAGTTACTCGAGGACTACCCAATCAGATACGCAGTATTTT
TRBV4-2	TRBD2	TRBJ2-7	.	CASSSGTSDSYEQYF	TGTGCCAGCAGCTCCGGGACTAGCGACTCCTACGAGCAGTACTTC
TRBV9	.	TRBJ1-1	.	CASSVARSGETEAFF	TGTGCCAGCAGCGTGGCCAGGTCAGGTGAGACTGAAGCTTTCTTT
TRBV5-1	.	TRBJ1-1	.	CASSPTRGTEAFF	TGCGCCAGCAGCCCTACAAGGGGAACTGAAGCTTTCTTT
TRBV5-4	TRBD1	TRBJ1-1	once	CASGDRTKNTEAFF	TGTGCCAGCGGGGACAGAACTAAAAACACTGAAGCTTTCTTT
TRBV30	.	TRBJ2-6	.	CACDNSGANVLTF	TGTGCCTGTGACAACTCTGGGGCCAACGTCCTGACTTTC
TRBV29-1	.	TRBJ2-2	.	CSVAIGVANTGELFF	TGCAGCGTAGCCATCGGGGTTGCGAACACCGGGGAGCTGTTTTTT